The 18 T cell receptor beta chains below come from one sample, sequenced in a study of radiation and T cells in renal cell carcinoma. Data came from immunoSEQ multiplex PCR; TCRdb stores just in-frame clones and leaves some out. Among roughly 130,000 clones listed, 75% to 90% were seen once. The time point denotes: blood 2 weeks post-SBRT. Indicated treatment: 15 Gy SBRT to primary tumor, nephrectomy 4 weeks later. Material: blood, obtained from a patient whose treatment included radiotherapy and nephrectomy. The receptor set was obtained from a woman aged 55 to 70 with renal cell carcinoma.

The chain uses TRBV7-2 and TRBJ2-7; 10 bases align to TRBD1. The CDR3 is 14 residues long. The J segment lost 3 bases and the V segment lost 5 bases, leaving 4 bases of the junction unmatched. Germline V gene sequence: CDR1 SGHTA, CDR2 FQGNSA. The CDR3 region has the DNA TGTGCCAGCAGCCGGACAGGGGGATACTACGAGCAGTACTTC. This encodes CASSRTGGYYEQYF.

This clone has only a few counts. Written as DNA, the CDR3 is TGCGCCAGCAGCGCCTCCGACTACTACACCGGGGAGCTGTTTTTT. Its translation is CASSASDYYTGELFF. The gene calls are TRBV4-1 and TRBJ2-2; D possibly corresponds to TRBD2 (5 bases). V was clipped by 5 bases and J by 3 bases, with 13 bases between them. This CDR3 has 15 amino acids. Germline CDR1 reads MGHRA; CDR2 reads YSYEKL.

This chain joins TRBV29-1 and TRBJ2-3, with TRBD2 matching over 8 bases. Unmatched junction bases numbered 12, after V lost 0 bases and J lost 1 base. The CDR3 spans 18 residues. In germline, CDR1 is SQVTM, CDR2 ANQGSEA. CDR3 coding DNA: TGCAGCGTTGAAGATCTGGCTAGCGGGCCCTGGGGCACAGATACGCAGTATTTT. It encodes CSVEDLASGPWGTDTQYF.

This chain connects TRBV10-1 to TRBJ1-6; tentatively, D is TRBD1 (5 bases). In germline, CDR1 is WNHNN, CDR2 SYGVQD (reference sequence). The CDR3 runs to 17 residues. Trimming pared 6 bases from V and 8 bases from J, leaving 23 bases between. Here the CDR3 DNA reads TGCGCCAGCAGAGCCTTCCGGGACCCTCGGATGGATTCACCCCTCCACTTT. Encoded protein: CASRAFRDPRMDSPLHF.

The chain carries TRBV7-2 and TRBJ2-3; D call uncertain. Germline CDR1 is SGHTA and CDR2 is FQGNSA. V was cut by 1 base and J by 0 bases, with 11 bases left in between. CDR3 size: 16 residues. The CDR3, as DNA: TGTGCCAGCAGCTTAGTGGCAGACACTAGCACAGATACGCAGTATTTT. The encoded protein is CASSLVADTSTDTQYF.

This clone came up a few times. The V call is TRBV4-2, the J call TRBJ1-3; D possibly corresponds to TRBD1 (6 bases). The CDR3 contains 15 residues. The germline V gene has CDR1 LGHNA and CDR2 YNFKEQ. The germline V and J ends were trimmed by 3 bases and 1 base, with 10 bases remaining between them. Written as DNA, the CDR3 is TGTGCCAGCAGCCACGGGGGCGATTCTGGAAACACCATATATTTT. Encoded protein: CASSHGGDSGNTIYF.

The chain carries TRBV6-5 and TRBJ1-3; weak D call: TRBD1 (5 bases). Trimming took 0 bases from V and 0 from J, leaving 9 bases between them. This CDR3 region has 16 residues. The germline CDR1 and CDR2 sequences are MNHEY and SVGAGI. The chain's CDR3 is CASSYSGTLSGNTIYF. CDR3 nucleotide sequence: TGTGCCAGCAGTTACTCGGGGACCCTCTCTGGAAACACCATATATTTT.

This clone was observed a handful of times. This chain joins TRBV14 and TRBJ1-3; no reliable D call. The length of the CDR3 is 16 residues. Trimming pared 1 base from V and 0 bases from J, leaving 10 bases between. Germline V gene sequence: CDR1 SGHDN, CDR2 FVKESK. As DNA, the CDR3 is TGTGCCAGCAGCCAAGTCCCGGCTTTCTCTGGAAACACCATATATTTT. Translated, it gives CASSQVPAFSGNTIYF.

The gene calls are TRBV28 and TRBJ1-2; D not resolved. The CDR3 loop spans 13 amino acids. The ends were cut back, 7 bases at V and 1 base at J, with 10 bases in the middle. The germline gives CDR1 MDHEN, CDR2 SYDVKM. The CDR3 sequence is CASTTTSNYGYTF. The DNA of the CDR3 is TGTGCCAGCACCACGACAAGTAACTATGGCTACACCTTC.

This clone has only a few counts. In DNA, the CDR3 is TGTGCCAGCAGCTTATCGACAGAAAACATTCAGTACTTC. The encoded protein is CASSLSTENIQYF. The chain joins TRBV7-9 to TRBJ2-4; D possibly corresponds to TRBD1 (5 bases). The germline gives CDR1 SEHNR, CDR2 FQNEAQ (reference sequence). There are 13 residues in the CDR3. Trimming took 2 bases from V and 5 from J, leaving 7 bases between them.

The chain combines TRBV19 with TRBJ1-5; D gene ambiguous. The germline CDR1 and CDR2 sequences are LNHDA and SQIVND (reference sequence). The CDR3 has 13 residues. Between the trimmed V and J ends, which lost 0 bases and 10 bases, there was a span of 10 bases. In nucleotides, the CDR3 is TGTGCCAGTAGTATAGAGACCTTAGGCCCCCAGCATTTT. Its translation is CASSIETLGPQHF.

This chain uses TRBV5-4 with TRBJ2-1; 10 positions agree with TRBD1. Germline loops: CDR1 SGHNT, CDR2 YYREEE (reference sequence). J lost 8 bases, V lost 5 bases, and 10 bases had no gene match. This CDR3 region has 15 residues. The CDR3 DNA reads TGTGCCAGCAGACTCCAAGGGACAGGGGAAGATGAGCAGTTCTTC. This translates into CASRLQGTGEDEQFF.

This chain uses TRBV11-3 with TRBJ2-7, with unresolved D. This CDR3 comprises 13 residues. The V gene's germline CDR1 is SGHNT and CDR2 YENEEA. V was shortened by 5 bases and J by 2 bases, with 10 bases between the two germline ends. The CDR3 coding sequence is TGTGCCAGCAGCCCGGGCCTTCCCTACGAGCAGTACTTC. As protein: CASSPGLPYEQYF.

Here the CDR3 reads CASSLGTVNTEAFF. In DNA, the CDR3 is TGCGCCAGCAGCTTAGGGACAGTGAACACTGAAGCTTTCTTT. The chain has TRBV5-1 and TRBJ1-1; 7 nucleotides agree with TRBD1. CDR3 size: 14 residues. Germline lookup yields CDR1 SGHRS and CDR2 YFSETQ. V lost 2 bases to trimming and J lost 0 bases; unmatched junction nucleotides: 1.

The V gene is TRBV28, the J gene TRBJ1-1, with D possibly TRBD1 on 6 matching bases. There are 14 residues in the CDR3. Trimming took 6 bases from V and 5 from J, leaving 16 bases between them. Germline values: CDR1 MDHEN, CDR2 SYDVKM. DNA for the CDR3: TGTGCCAGCAGGGCCGACAGGCCCCGAACTGAAGCTTTCTTT. This codes for CASRADRPRTEAFF.

The chain carries TRBV19 and TRBJ2-3; no clear D gene. V lost 4 bases and J 2 bases, leaving 7 bases between the germline ends. The CDR3 has 13 amino acids. Per the germline V gene, CDR1 is LNHDA and CDR2 is SQIVND (reference sequence). The CDR3 DNA reads TGTGCCAGTAGTACCCTTATCACAGATACGCAGTATTTT. This encodes CASSTLITDTQYF.

The chain links TRBV28 to TRBJ1-2; 8 bases line up with TRBD1. Trimming at V came to 4 bases and at J to 4 bases, leaving 8 bases not matched to a gene. Germline V lookup: CDR1 MDHEN, CDR2 SYDVKM. This CDR3 comprises 15 residues. CDR3 sequence (DNA): TGTGCCAGCAGTTCTGGACAGGGCGCTATCTATGGCTACACCTTC. Residues: CASSSGQGAIYGYTF.

The CDR3 is CASSPVGPGVGRETQYF. DNA for the CDR3: TGTGCCAGCTCACCAGTTGGACCAGGCGTAGGGCGGGAGACCCAGTACTTC. The chain joins TRBV18 to TRBJ2-5; D remains ambiguous. The CDR3 runs 17 residues. V was cut by 2 bases and J by 5 bases, with 21 bases left in between. Per the germline V gene, CDR1 is KGHSH and CDR2 is LQKENI.